What follows are 4 T cell receptor beta chains derived from one specimen sequenced in a study of shared clonotypes between healthy human individuals. Measured with immunoSEQ multiplex PCR; TCRdb has only the in-frame clones, and not every one. The table lists some 2 million clones, 95% of them singletons. The sequencing input was naive CD4+ T cells sorted from blood. The subset: CD45RA+ positively selected. Source of these receptors: a man aged 18-30 years in good health.

DNA of the CDR3: TGTGCCAGCAGCTCCTCCCGGGGGCGCCAATTCAGCTCCTACAATGAGCAGTTCTTC. Amino acids: CASSSSRGRQFSSYNEQFF. The J gene is TRBJ2-1, the V gene TRBV5-4; D possibly matches TRBD1 or TRBD2 (6 bases each). The CDR3 spans 19 residues. V lost 3 bases to trimming and J lost 0 bases, with 22 bases between them. Germline V CDR1 and CDR2: SGHNT, YYREEE (reference sequence).

This clone was observed a single time. The rearrangement joins TRBV9 to TRBJ1-2; D is uncertain. The CDR3 spans 13 residues. Between the trimmed V and J ends, which lost 0 bases and 4 bases, there was a span of 7 bases. Germline V gene sequence: CDR1 SGDLS, CDR2 YYNGEE. The CDR3 region is CASSVDYGYGYTF. The CDR3 coding sequence is TGTGCCAGCAGCGTAGATTACGGCTATGGCTACACCTTC.

This chain uses TRBV28 with TRBJ1-2; D is possibly TRBD1 (6 bases). Trimming took 7 bases from V and 4 from J, leaving 16 bases between them. From germline, CDR1 is MDHEN and CDR2 SYDVKM. The CDR3 spans 14 residues. In DNA, the CDR3 is TGTGCCAGCAACTCTAGGGGGACCGGCTATGGCTACACCTTC. This codes for CASNSRGTGYGYTF.

This clone was detected once. This chain links TRBV2 with TRBJ1-1; D gene unclear. Trimming took off 6 bases at V and 1 base at J, with 9 bases between the two ends. There are 13 residues in the CDR3. The germline CDR1 and CDR2 sequences are SNHLY and FYNNEI. CDR3 nucleotides: TGTGCCAGCAGCACACAAAAGAACACTGAAGCTTTCTTT. It translates to CASSTQKNTEAFF.